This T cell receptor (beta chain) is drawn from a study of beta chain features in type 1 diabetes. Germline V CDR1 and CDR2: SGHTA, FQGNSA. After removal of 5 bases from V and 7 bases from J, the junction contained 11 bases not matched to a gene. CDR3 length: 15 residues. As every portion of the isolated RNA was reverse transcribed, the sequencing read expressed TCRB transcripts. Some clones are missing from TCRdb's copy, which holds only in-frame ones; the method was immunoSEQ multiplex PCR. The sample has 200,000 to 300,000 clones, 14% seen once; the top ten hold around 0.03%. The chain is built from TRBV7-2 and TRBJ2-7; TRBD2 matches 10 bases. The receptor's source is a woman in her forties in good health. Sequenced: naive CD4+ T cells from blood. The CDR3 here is CASSNTLAGPWEQYF. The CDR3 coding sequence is TGTGCCAGCAGCAACACACTAGCGGGGCCCTGGGAGCAGTACTTC.